The present entry profiles one T cell receptor (beta chain) with its context. The method was immunoSEQ multiplex PCR; TCRdb's version includes in-frame clones alone and lacks a portion of them. The data show about 68,000 clones, with about nine tenths seen just once and 1.5% held by the top ten. This sample is drawn from a study of T cell changes during pregnancy in multiple sclerosis. The CDR3 is made up of 15 amino acids. CDR1 and CDR2 from the germline V gene are LNHDA and SQIVND (reference sequence). The J segment lost 4 bases and the V segment lost 3 bases, leaving 8 bases of the junction unmatched.

The gene calls are TRBV19 and TRBJ1-2; the match to TRBD1 covers 7 bases. The source material was peripheral blood, sampled in the third trimester of pregnancy. The sequence derives from a female donor with multiple sclerosis, enrolled in a pregnancy study. The CDR3 protein is CASSMVEGGLYGYTF. CDR3 DNA: TGTGCCAGTAGTATGGTAGAAGGGGGCCTCTATGGCTACACCTTC.